This T cell receptor beta chain was profiled in a study of PD-1 blockade in classical Hodgkin lymphoma. Study results and caveats: Diversity similar to that of newly diagnosed patients was seen at baseline in complete responders.

TCRdb keeps only in-frame clones here, not all; method: immunoSEQ multiplex PCR. The data show some 90,000 clones, with 83% seen just once and more than 15% held by the top ten. On this clone: The antigen remains unidentified.

Time point described: cycle 4 day 1 (C4D1), after 6 weeks of nivolumab. Every patient had relapsed following autologous stem cell transplantation, and cohorts differed in brentuximab vedotin exposure. This TCR was recovered from a human donor with classical Hodgkin lymphoma. The sequences come from peripheral blood mononuclear cells (PBMCs), collected before the fourth cycle of nivolumab.

The CDR3 reads CASCRDWDLTTNEKLFF. CDR3 DNA: TGTGCTAGCTGCCGGGACTGGGACTTGACAACTAATGAAAAACTGTTTTTT. This chain links TRBV12-5 with TRBJ1-4, with D tentatively TRBD1 (5 bases). From germline, CDR1 is LGHNT and CDR2 FRNRAP. Deletions cut 9 bases from V and 0 bases from J, with 20 bases between. This CDR3 region has 17 residues.